The following is a T cell receptor (beta chain) sequence with its context. Its antigen remains unidentified. No base quality information exists; no much larger clone differs at one position. The receptor library was made with the immunoSEQ multiplex PCR assay. RNA was extracted from all samples and reverse transcribed into cDNA, which served as template for TCR sequencing. SuperScript III was used for first-strand cDNA synthesis, primed with a 2:1 mix of oligo-dT and random hexamers. A synthetic immune receptor repertoire was used to measure amplification bias, and any remaining bias was corrected computationally. The authors processed their data as follows. Raw reads were preprocessed for error removal, and CDR3 was defined according to IMGT conventions as running from the conserved cysteine to phenylalanine. Clonality was computed as 1 minus the Shannon entropy, with the entropy normalized by log2 of the number of productive unique TCRs. Scalp TCRbeta sequences were cross-referenced with sorted blood CD4 and CD8 repertoires so that the CD4 or CD8 identity of scalp clones could be inferred. In its TCRdb copy, this immuneACCESS table keeps in-frame sequences only and misses some clones. Where compared with another copy, unresolved V genes explain less than half of these, and the others have no known cause. That table is the source of V, J and clone size, and D and trimming were worked out from the DNA. In this sample the table shows around 80,000 clones, about 53% of which occur a single time. Around 5% of the sample is taken by the ten largest.

This record belongs to a study of CD8+ T cells in alopecia areata (dated by TCRdb to between 2017 and 2018). About the study as a whole: The study used high-throughput TCRbeta sequencing to examine T cell clonal expansion in alopecia areata, in both the C3H/HeJ mouse model and human patients. TCRbeta CDR3 regions were amplified by immunoSEQ multiplex PCR using 35 Vbeta forward and 13 Jbeta reverse primers. RNA was obtained with the PAXgene miRNA kit for fixed scalp, the miRNeasy kit for PBMCs, and the RNeasy kit for mouse skin. Scalp tissue and sorted CD4+ and CD8+ peripheral blood T cells from patchy and totalis/universalis alopecia areata patients and from healthy controls were covered by human TCRbeta sequencing. Scalp clonality was compared among normal scalp (n=4), patchy alopecia areata scalp (n=8), and alopecia totalis/universalis scalp (n=8).

Peripheral blood and lesional scalp punch biopsies were obtained from patients with alopecia areata. PBMCs were isolated by density centrifugation and stained for CD3, CD4 and CD8, after which CD4+ and CD8+ T cells were sorted on a FACSAria. Untreated alopecia areata patients were recruited as part of a multicenter biomarker study. Blood CD8+ T cells from a handful of biomarker-study patients were further sorted into NKG2D-low and NKG2D-high fractions. Study-wide conclusions, independent of this receptor: Unlike mouse skin, where gammadelta T cells dominate, normal human skin contains resident alphabeta T cells that get sequenced too, which complicates analysis of the scalp TCR repertoire. Compared with mice, TCR sequences shared between patients were less clear, possibly partly because of HLA diversity across the patient population. Compared with normal scalp, lesional scalp, particularly in alopecia totalis/universalis, had higher clonality and more expanded CD8+ clones, which suggests antigenic drive.

Including the terminal cysteine and phenylalanine, the CDR3 comprises 13 residues. The only DNA kept is the CDR3, 39 bases in frame from the first base. CDR1 and CDR2 (MNHEY, SVGAGI) derive from the germline V gene. The junction shows trimming of 5 bases on V and 6 bases on J, plus 13 bases between the germline ends. Sequenced material: NKG2D-high CD8+ T cells sorted from blood. In light of the paper, this sample's cell subset or site label describes: sorted CD8+ NKG2D-high blood T cells. The clonotype comes from a human donor with alopecia areata. In this chain, TRBV6-5 is recombined with TRBJ2-5, and the D gene may be TRBD2, 6 bases matching. The CDR3 reads as follows: CASSVYGRKTQYF. The base sequence is TGTGCCAGCAGTGTCTACGGGAGAAAGACCCAGTACTTC.